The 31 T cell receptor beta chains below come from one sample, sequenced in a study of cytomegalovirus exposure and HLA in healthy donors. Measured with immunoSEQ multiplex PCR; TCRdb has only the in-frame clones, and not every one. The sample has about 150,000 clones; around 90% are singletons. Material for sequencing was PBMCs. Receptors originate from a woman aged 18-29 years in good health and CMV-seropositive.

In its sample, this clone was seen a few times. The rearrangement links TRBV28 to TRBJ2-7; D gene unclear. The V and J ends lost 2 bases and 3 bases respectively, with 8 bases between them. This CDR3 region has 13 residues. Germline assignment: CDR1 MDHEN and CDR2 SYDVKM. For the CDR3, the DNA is TGTGCCAGCAGTTTAAGCCAGCGCTACGAGCAGTACTTC. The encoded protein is CASSLSQRYEQYF.

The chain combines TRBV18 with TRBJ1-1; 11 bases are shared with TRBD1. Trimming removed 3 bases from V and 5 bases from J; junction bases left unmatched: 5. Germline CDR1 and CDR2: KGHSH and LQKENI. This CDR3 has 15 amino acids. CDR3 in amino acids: CASSPNGQGATEAFF. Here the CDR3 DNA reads TGTGCCAGCTCACCTAACGGACAGGGGGCTACTGAAGCTTTCTTT. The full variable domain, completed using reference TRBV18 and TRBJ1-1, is NAGVMQNPRHLVRRRGQEARLRCSPMKGHSHVYWYRQLPEEGLKFMVYLQKENIIDESGMPKERFSAEFPKEGPSILRIQQVVRGDSAAYFCASSPNGQGATEAFFGQGTRLTVV.

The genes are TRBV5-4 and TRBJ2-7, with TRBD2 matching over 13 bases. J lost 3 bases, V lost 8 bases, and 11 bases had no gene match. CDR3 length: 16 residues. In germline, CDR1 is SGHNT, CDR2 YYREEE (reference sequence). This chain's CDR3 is CASSALGLAGIYEQYF. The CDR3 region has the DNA TGTGCCAGTAGTGCCTTGGGACTAGCGGGGATCTACGAGCAGTACTTC.

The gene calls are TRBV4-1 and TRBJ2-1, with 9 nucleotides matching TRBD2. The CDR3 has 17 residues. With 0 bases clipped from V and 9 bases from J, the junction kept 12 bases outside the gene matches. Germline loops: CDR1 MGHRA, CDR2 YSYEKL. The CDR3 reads CASSQDSGGRVHGEQFF. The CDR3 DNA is TGCGCCAGCAGCCAAGATTCGGGCGGGAGGGTTCATGGTGAGCAGTTCTTC.

CDR3 amino acids: CASSPQVEVLNEQFF. In DNA, the CDR3 is TGTGCCAGCAGCCCACAGGTTGAAGTCCTCAATGAGCAGTTCTTC. The gene calls are TRBV9 and TRBJ2-1, with a weak D call TRBD1 (5 bases). V gave up 4 bases and J gave up 6 bases, with 17 bases separating them. Germline values: CDR1 SGDLS, CDR2 YYNGEE. The CDR3 extends over 15 amino acids.

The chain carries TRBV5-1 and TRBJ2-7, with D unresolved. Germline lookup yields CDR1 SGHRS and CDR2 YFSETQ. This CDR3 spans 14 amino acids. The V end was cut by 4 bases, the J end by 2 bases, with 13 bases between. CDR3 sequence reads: CASSPVVDTYEQYF. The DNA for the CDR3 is TGCGCCAGCAGCCCTGTAGTAGACACCTACGAGCAGTACTTC.

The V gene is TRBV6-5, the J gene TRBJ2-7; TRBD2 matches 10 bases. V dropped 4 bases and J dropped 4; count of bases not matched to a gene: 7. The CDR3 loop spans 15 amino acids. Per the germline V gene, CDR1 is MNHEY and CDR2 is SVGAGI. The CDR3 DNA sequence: TGTGCCAGCAGTTTAGCCGGGACTAGCGTGTACGAGCAGTACTTC. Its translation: CASSLAGTSVYEQYF.

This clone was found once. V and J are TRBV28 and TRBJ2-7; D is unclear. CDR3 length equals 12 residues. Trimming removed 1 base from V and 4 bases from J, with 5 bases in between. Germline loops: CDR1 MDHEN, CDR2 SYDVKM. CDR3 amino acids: CASSLSGYEQYF. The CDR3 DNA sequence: TGTGCCAGCAGTTTATCAGGATACGAGCAGTACTTC.

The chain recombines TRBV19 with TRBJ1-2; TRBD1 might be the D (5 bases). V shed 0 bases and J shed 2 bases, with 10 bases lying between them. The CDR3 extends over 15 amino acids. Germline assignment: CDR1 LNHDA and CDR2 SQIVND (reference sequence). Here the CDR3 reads CASSIDARGNYGYTF. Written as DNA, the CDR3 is TGTGCCAGTAGTATAGACGCCCGGGGGAACTATGGCTACACCTTC.

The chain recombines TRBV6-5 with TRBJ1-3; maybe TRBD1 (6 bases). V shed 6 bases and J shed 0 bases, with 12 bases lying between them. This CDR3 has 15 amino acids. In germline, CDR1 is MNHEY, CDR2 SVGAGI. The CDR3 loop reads CASRPYRVSGNTIYF. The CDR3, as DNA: TGTGCCAGCAGACCTTACAGGGTCTCTGGAAACACCATATATTTT.

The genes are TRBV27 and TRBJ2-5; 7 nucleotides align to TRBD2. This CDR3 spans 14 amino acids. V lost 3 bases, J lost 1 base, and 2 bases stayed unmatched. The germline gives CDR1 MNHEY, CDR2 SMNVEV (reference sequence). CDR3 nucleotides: TGTGCCAGCAGTTTGACTAGCTCCCAAGAGACCCAGTACTTC. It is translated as CASSLTSSQETQYF.

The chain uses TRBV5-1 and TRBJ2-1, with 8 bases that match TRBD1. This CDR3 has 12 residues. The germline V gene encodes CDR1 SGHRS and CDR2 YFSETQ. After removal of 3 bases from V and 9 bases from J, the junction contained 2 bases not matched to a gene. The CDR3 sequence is CASSSTGGEQFF. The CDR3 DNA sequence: TGCGCCAGCAGCTCCACAGGGGGTGAGCAGTTCTTC.

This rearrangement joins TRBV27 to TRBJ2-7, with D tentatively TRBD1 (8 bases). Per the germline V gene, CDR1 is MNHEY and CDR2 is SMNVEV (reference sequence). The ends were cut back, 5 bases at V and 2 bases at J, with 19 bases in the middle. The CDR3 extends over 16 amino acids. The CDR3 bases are TGTGCCAGCAGTCCGCGGGGGTTGACAGGGGCCTACGAGCAGTACTTC. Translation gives CASSPRGLTGAYEQYF.

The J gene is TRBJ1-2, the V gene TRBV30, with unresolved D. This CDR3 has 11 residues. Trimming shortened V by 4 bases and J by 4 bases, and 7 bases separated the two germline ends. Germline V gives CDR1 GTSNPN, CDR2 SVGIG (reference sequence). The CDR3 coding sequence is TGTGCCTGGACCAACAGCTATGGCTACACCTTC. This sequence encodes CAWTNSYGYTF. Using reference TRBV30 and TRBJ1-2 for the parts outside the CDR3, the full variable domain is SQTIHQWPATLVQPVGSPLSLECTVEGTSNPNLYWYRQAAGRGLQLLFYSVGIGQISSEVPQNLSASRPQDRQFILSSKKLLLSDSGFYLCAWTNSYGYTFGSGTRLTVV.

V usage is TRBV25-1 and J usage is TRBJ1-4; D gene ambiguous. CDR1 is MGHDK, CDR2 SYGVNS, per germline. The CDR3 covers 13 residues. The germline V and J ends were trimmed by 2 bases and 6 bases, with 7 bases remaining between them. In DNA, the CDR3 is TGTGCCAGCAGTGAAGACATGTATGAAAAACTGTTTTTT. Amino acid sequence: CASSEDMYEKLFF.

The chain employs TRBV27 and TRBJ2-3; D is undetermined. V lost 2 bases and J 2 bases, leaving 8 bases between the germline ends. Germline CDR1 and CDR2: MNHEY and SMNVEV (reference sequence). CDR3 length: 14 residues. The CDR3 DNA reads TGTGCCAGCAGTTTAAGCCTCTCCACAGATACGCAGTATTTT. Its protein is CASSLSLSTDTQYF.

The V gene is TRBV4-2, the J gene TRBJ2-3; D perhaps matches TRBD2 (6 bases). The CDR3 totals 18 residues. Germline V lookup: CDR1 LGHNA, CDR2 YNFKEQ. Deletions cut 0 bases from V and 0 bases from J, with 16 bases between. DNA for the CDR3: TGTGCCAGCAGCCAAGATCGATTGGGGGGAATTAGCACAGATACGCAGTATTTT. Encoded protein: CASSQDRLGGISTDTQYF.

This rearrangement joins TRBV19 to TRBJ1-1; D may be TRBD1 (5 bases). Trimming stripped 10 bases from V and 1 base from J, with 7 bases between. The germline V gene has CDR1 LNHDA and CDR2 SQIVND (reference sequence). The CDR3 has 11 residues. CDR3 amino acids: CATDRNTEAFF. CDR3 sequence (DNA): TGTGCCACAGACAGGAACACTGAAGCTTTCTTT.

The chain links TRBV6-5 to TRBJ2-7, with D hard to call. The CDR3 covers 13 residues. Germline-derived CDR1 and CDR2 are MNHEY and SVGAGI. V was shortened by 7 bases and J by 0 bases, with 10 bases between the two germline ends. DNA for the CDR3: TGTGCCAGCATTAGACAAGGCTCCTACGAGCAGTACTTC. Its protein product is CASIRQGSYEQYF.

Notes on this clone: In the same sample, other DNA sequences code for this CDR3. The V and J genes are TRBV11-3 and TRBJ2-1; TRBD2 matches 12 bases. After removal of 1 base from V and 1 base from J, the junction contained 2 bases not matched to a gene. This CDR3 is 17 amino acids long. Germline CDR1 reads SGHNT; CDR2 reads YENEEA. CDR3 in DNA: TGTGCCAGCAGCTTAGTACTAGCGGGAGGATCCTACAATGAGCAGTTCTTC. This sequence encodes CASSLVLAGGSYNEQFF. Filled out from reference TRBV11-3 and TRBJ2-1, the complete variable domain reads EAGVVQSPRYKIIEKKQPVAFWCNPISGHNTLYWYLQNLGQGPELLIRYENEEAVDDSQLPKDRFSAERLKGVDSTLKIQPAELGDSAVYLCASSLVLAGGSYNEQFFGPGTRLTVL.

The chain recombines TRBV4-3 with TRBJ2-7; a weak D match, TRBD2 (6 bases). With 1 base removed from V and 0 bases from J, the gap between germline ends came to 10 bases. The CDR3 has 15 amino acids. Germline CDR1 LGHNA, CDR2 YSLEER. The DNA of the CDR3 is TGCGCCAGCAGCCAAGGGGGCGGGACCTCCTACGAGCAGTACTTC. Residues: CASSQGGGTSYEQYF.

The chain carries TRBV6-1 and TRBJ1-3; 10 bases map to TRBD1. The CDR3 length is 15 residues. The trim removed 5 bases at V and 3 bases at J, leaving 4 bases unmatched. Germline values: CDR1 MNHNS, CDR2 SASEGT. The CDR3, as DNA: TGTGCCAGCAGTCCGACAGGGGGCTATGGAAACACCATATATTTT. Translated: CASSPTGGYGNTIYF.

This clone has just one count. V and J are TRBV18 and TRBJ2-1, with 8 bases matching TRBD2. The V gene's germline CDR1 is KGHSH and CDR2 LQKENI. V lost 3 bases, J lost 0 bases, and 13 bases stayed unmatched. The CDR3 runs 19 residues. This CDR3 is CASSPTTGASGYSYNEQFF. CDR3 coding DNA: TGTGCCAGCTCACCCACGACTGGGGCTAGCGGGTACTCCTACAATGAGCAGTTCTTC. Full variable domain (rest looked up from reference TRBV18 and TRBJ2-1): NAGVMQNPRHLVRRRGQEARLRCSPMKGHSHVYWYRQLPEEGLKFMVYLQKENIIDESGMPKERFSAEFPKEGPSILRIQQVVRGDSAAYFCASSPTTGASGYSYNEQFFGPGTRLTVL.

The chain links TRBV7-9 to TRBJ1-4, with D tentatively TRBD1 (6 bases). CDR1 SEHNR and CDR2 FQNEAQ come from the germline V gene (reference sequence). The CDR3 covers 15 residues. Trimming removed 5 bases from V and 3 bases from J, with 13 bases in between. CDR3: CASSDHREANEKLFF. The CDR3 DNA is TGTGCCAGCAGCGATCACAGGGAAGCTAATGAAAAACTGTTTTTT.

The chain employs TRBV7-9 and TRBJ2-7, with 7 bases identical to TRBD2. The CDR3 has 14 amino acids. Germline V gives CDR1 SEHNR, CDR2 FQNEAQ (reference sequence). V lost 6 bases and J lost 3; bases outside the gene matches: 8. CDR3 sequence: CASSWREGHYEQYF. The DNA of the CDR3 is TGTGCCAGCAGTTGGAGGGAGGGCCACTACGAGCAGTACTTC.

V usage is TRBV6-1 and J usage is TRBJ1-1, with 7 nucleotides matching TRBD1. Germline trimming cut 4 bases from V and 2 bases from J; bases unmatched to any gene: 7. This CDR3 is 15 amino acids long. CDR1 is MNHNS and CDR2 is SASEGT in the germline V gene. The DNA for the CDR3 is TGTGCCAGCAGTGGTAACAGGGGTATAAACACTGAAGCTTTCTTT. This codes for CASSGNRGINTEAFF.

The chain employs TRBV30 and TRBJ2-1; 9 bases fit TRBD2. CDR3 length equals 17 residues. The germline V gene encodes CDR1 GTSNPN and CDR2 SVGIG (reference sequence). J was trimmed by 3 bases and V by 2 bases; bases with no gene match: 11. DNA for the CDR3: TGTGCCTGGAGTACGGTTGGGAGCGGGAGGCTCTACAATGAGCAGTTCTTC. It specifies CAWSTVGSGRLYNEQFF.

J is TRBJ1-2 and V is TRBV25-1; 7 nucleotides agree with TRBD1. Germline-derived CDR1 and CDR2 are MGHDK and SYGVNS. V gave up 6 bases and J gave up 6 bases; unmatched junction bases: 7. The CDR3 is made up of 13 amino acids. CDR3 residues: CASRDGTAHGYTF. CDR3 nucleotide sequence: TGTGCCAGCAGAGACGGGACAGCCCATGGCTACACCTTC.

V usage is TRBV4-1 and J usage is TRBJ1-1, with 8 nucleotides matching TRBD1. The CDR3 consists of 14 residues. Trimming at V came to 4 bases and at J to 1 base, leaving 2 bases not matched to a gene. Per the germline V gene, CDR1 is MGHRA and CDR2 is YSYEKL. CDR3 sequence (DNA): TGCGCCAGCAGCCCCGGGACAGGGAACACTGAAGCTTTCTTT. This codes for CASSPGTGNTEAFF.

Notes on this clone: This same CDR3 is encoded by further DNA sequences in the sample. The CDR3: CASSVGLAGYNEQFF. CDR3 DNA sequence: TGTGCCAGCAGCGTAGGACTAGCCGGATACAATGAGCAGTTCTTC. The chain links TRBV9 to TRBJ2-1; the match to TRBD2 covers 7 bases. V lost 0 bases to trimming and J lost 4 bases; unmatched junction nucleotides: 4. Germline CDR1 and CDR2: SGDLS and YYNGEE. The CDR3 length is 15 residues.

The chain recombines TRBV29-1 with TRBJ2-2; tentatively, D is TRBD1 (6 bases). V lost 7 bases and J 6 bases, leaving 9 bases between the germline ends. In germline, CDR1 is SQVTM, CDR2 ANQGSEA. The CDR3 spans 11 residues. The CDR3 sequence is CSARTAGELFF. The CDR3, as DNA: TGCAGCGCCCGGACAGCCGGGGAGCTGTTTTTT.